These 18 T cell receptor beta chains were sequenced from one sample in a study of CD8+ T cells in alopecia areata. Extracted RNA was reverse transcribed, and the resulting cDNA served as sequencing template. Libraries were prepared by immunoSEQ multiplex PCR; TCRdb keeps only in-frame clonotypes and omits some of them. The table lists roughly 180,000 clones, 63% of them singletons. Sample: CD4+ T cells sorted from blood, taken at week 0. The receptors originated from a human donor with alopecia areata.

The chain joins TRBV27 to TRBJ1-3; D gene ambiguous. V was trimmed by 5 bases and J by 3 bases, leaving 8 bases between them. The CDR3 totals 13 residues. Germline V gives CDR1 MNHEY, CDR2 SMNVEV (reference sequence). As DNA, the CDR3 is TGTGCCAGCAGTAAGGGAAATGGAAACACCATATATTTT. This sequence encodes CASSKGNGNTIYF.

This chain joins TRBV6-6 and TRBJ1-1; 7 positions agree with TRBD1. The V segment lost 5 bases and the J segment 7 bases; nucleotides outside the gene matches: 10. CDR1 and CDR2 (germline): MNHNY, SVGAGI (reference sequence). CDR3 length equals 14 residues. The CDR3 sequence: CASSHPGGFGEAFF. CDR3 coding DNA: TGTGCCAGCAGTCACCCAGGGGGGTTTGGTGAAGCTTTCTTT.

The chain couples TRBV27 to TRBJ1-2; 7 positions agree with TRBD1. The germline gives CDR1 MNHEY, CDR2 SMNVEV (reference sequence). CDR3 length: 16 residues. The trim removed 0 bases at V and 3 bases at J, leaving 7 bases unmatched. CDR3 nucleotides: TGTGCCAGCAGTTTATCAGGACAGGATGAGTACTATGGCTACACCTTC. This codes for CASSLSGQDEYYGYTF.

The rearrangement joins TRBV2 to TRBJ1-5; D might be TRBD1 (5 bases). The CDR3 totals 15 residues. V lost 7 bases and J 6 bases, leaving 19 bases between the germline ends. The germline V gene has CDR1 SNHLY and CDR2 FYNNEI. The CDR3 DNA reads as TGTGCCAGCACTCCCGGGGCCCAAAGACGTCAGCCCCAGCATTTT. Amino acid sequence: CASTPGAQRRQPQHF.

V is TRBV5-4 and J is TRBJ2-7; D is perhaps TRBD1 (6 bases). The CDR3 runs to 14 residues. Germline loops: CDR1 SGHNT, CDR2 YYREEE (reference sequence). With 2 bases removed from V and 2 bases from J, the gap between germline ends came to 11 bases. CDR3 sequence (DNA): TGTGCCAGCAGCTTAAGGGGGAACCCCTACGAGCAGTACTTC. This encodes CASSLRGNPYEQYF.

The V and J genes are TRBV6-5 and TRBJ2-2; no clear D gene. This CDR3 has 14 residues. The V gene lost 2 bases and the J gene lost 1 base, with 5 bases spanning the gap. Looked up from germline, CDR1 is MNHEY and CDR2 is SVGAGI. DNA of the CDR3: TGTGCCAGCAGTTACGTCAGGAACACCGGGGAGCTGTTTTTT. Translation gives CASSYVRNTGELFF.

The chain combines TRBV4-3 with TRBJ1-5, with D maybe TRBD1 (5 bases). Germline V CDR1 and CDR2: LGHNA, YSLEER. The ends were cut back, 0 bases at V and 4 bases at J, with 7 bases in the middle. This CDR3 comprises 14 residues. The CDR3 bases are TGCGCCAGCAGCCAAGATGGGGGTAATCAGCCCCAGCATTTT. Amino acid sequence: CASSQDGGNQPQHF.

The chain combines TRBV29-1 with TRBJ2-4; TRBD2 might be the D (7 bases). Trimming shortened V by 5 bases and J by 8 bases, and 22 bases separated the two germline ends. The CDR3 spans 15 residues. In germline, CDR1 is SQVTM, CDR2 ANQGSEA. CDR3: CSVQTGGMSGDIQYF. CDR3 sequence (DNA): TGCAGCGTTCAGACAGGAGGCATGAGCGGGGACATTCAGTACTTC.

This clone turned up a few times. The chain links TRBV30 to TRBJ1-2; D may be TRBD1 (5 bases). Trimming left V 0 bases short and J 7 bases short, with 12 bases between. The germline V gene encodes CDR1 GTSNPN and CDR2 SVGIG (reference sequence). The CDR3 runs 13 residues. The CDR3: CAWSVNSGVGYTF. The CDR3, as DNA: TGTGCCTGGAGTGTAAATTCGGGGGTTGGCTACACCTTC.

This clone was seen more than once but under ten times. The V and J genes are TRBV9 and TRBJ1-1; tentatively, D is TRBD1 (5 bases). Trimming cost V 0 bases and J 1 base, with 16 bases left between them. CDR3 length: 17 amino acids. CDR1 SGDLS and CDR2 YYNGEE come from the germline V gene. For the CDR3, the DNA is TGTGCCAGCAGCGTAGGGATAGGTGGGGGGTCGAACACTGAAGCTTTCTTT. Translation gives CASSVGIGGGSNTEAFF.

This clone showed up just a few times. Other DNA sequences of this sample code for an identical CDR3. V usage is TRBV29-1 and J usage is TRBJ1-1; D not certain. The germline V gene has CDR1 SQVTM and CDR2 ANQGSEA. CDR3 length equals 12 residues. With 1 base removed from V and 0 bases from J, the gap between germline ends came to 3 bases. The DNA of the CDR3 is TGCAGCGTTGAAGGGTTGAACACTGAAGCTTTCTTT. Translating it yields CSVEGLNTEAFF.

Points on this clone: The sample has other DNA sequences that encode this CDR3 too. The chain is built from TRBV30 and TRBJ2-6, with D hard to call. Germline loops: CDR1 GTSNPN, CDR2 SVGIG (reference sequence). This CDR3 region has 13 residues. Between the trimmed V and J ends, which lost 2 bases and 0 bases, there was a span of 2 bases. The CDR3 is CAWSSSGANVLTF. In nucleotides, the CDR3 is TGTGCCTGGAGTTCCTCTGGGGCCAACGTCCTGACTTTC. The variable domain in full, with the rest retrieved from reference TRBV30 and TRBJ2-6, is SQTIHQWPATLVQPVGSPLSLECTVEGTSNPNLYWYRQAAGRGLQLLFYSVGIGQISSEVPQNLSASRPQDRQFILSSKKLLLSDSGFYLCAWSSSGANVLTFGAGSRLTVL.

This clone was detected a few times. Other DNA sequences in the same sample also yield this CDR3. The chain joins TRBV10-3 to TRBJ2-6; tentative D call: TRBD1 (6 bases). The V gene's germline CDR1 is ENHRY and CDR2 SYGVKD. The CDR3 totals 15 residues. V was pared by 3 bases and J by 1 base, with 7 bases between. The CDR3 region is CAISEQGSGANVLTF. CDR3 DNA: TGTGCCATCAGTGAACAGGGATCTGGGGCCAACGTCCTGACTTTC.

V and J are TRBV9 and TRBJ2-3; the match to TRBD1 covers 8 bases. With V trimmed by 1 base and J by 5 bases, 9 bases remained unmatched. Germline V gene sequence: CDR1 SGDLS, CDR2 YYNGEE. The CDR3 loop spans 16 amino acids. The CDR3 spells CASSVRTGKREDTQYF. The CDR3 bases are TGTGCCAGCAGCGTACGGACAGGGAAAAGGGAAGATACGCAGTATTTT.

The chain employs TRBV11-2 and TRBJ2-5; 11 bases align to TRBD1. CDR1 is SGHAT, CDR2 FQNNGV, per germline. CDR3 length equals 15 residues. V trimming: 3 bases; J trimming: 4 bases; junction bases outside the gene matches: 4. The CDR3: CASSFRTGGAETQYF. In DNA, the CDR3 is TGTGCCAGCAGCTTCCGGACAGGGGGCGCAGAGACCCAGTACTTC.

This chain connects TRBV15 to TRBJ2-3, with no clear D. Trimming removed 3 bases from V and 3 bases from J, with 7 bases in between. Germline V gene sequence: CDR1 LNHNV, CDR2 YYDKDF (reference sequence). This CDR3 is built from 13 residues. CDR3 sequence (DNA): TGTGCCACCAGCAGGGTAGATACAGATACGCAGTATTTT. It is translated as CATSRVDTDTQYF.

The CDR3 DNA follows: TGCGCCAGCAGCCTCCAGCGGGACATAGGGAATGAGCAGTTCTTC. It codes for CASSLQRDIGNEQFF. The gene calls are TRBV4-3 and TRBJ2-1; TRBD2 is a possible D gene (7 bases). Trimming pared 4 bases from V and 7 bases from J, leaving 17 bases between. The CDR3 loop spans 15 amino acids. Germline-derived CDR1 and CDR2 are LGHNA and YSLEER.

For the CDR3, the DNA is TGTGCCAGCAGCTTAACGGCCCAGCGGGGTCCCGGCAATGAGCAGTTCTTC. As protein: CASSLTAQRGPGNEQFF. The chain is built from TRBV7-3 and TRBJ2-1; 7 bases agree with TRBD2. This CDR3 has 17 amino acids. Germline-derived CDR1 and CDR2 are SGHTA and FQGTGA. With 0 bases clipped from V and 6 bases from J, the junction kept 11 bases outside the gene matches.